The source of this TCR beta chain is a study of CD8 T cells in ankylosing spondylitis (dated by TCRdb to the late 2010s). Broadly, across the study: The study profiled T cell receptor beta repertoires in healthy donors and ankylosing spondylitis patients to find disease-linked TCR variants. In total, the full study cohort was made up of 85 to 140 healthy donors and some 26 ankylosing spondylitis patients. Peripheral blood was sampled, and synovial fluid was additionally collected from ankylosing spondylitis patients. Beyond this particular receptor, the publication reports: In peripheral blood, the disease-linked clones were found at relatively low frequencies and had a CD8+ phenotype. Some of the motif variants had been reported before in the synovial fluid and blood of reactive arthritis patients, a finding that suggests common disease-initiation mechanisms. According to the report, matched synovial fluid samples from ankylosing spondylitis patients were significantly enriched for the disease-linked clones. Blood from ankylosing spondylitis patients appeared to be characterized by a TCR beta motif made up of 8 or 9 highly homologous amino acid variants.

With regard to this clonotype: Its antigen has not been determined. No much larger clonotype is one base removed from it; base qualities were not supplied.

The CDR1 and CDR2 encoded by the germline V gene are SGHRS and YFSETQ. Trimming at the junction amounts to 4 bases on V and 3 bases on J, and the germline ends lie 17 bases apart. The CDR3 measures 15 amino acids from cysteine to phenylalanine. The DNA shown is the 45-base CDR3, in frame from base 1. Sequencing instrument: Illumina HiSeq 2500. Quantitative 5'-RACE with molecular barcodes was used to prepare TCR beta libraries. As for the authors' bioinformatics: To identify disease-linked TCR variants, a new computational method was used, one built on a probabilistic model of VDJ rearrangement. TCRdb took the public reads, trimmed them with fastp at Q25, ran MiXCR for clone calling and kept in-frame beta chains. Each entry merges the rows of one CDR3 protein and shows their most common DNA and genes. These V and J calls rely on TCRdb rather than the paper's analysis. The sample records about 390,000 distinct CDR3 sequences, about a fifth of which are singletons. Approximately 16% of the sample goes to the ten largest clones.

The chain joins TRBV5-1 to TRBJ2-7; TRBD2 is possibly the D segment (6 matching bases). This TCR was sampled from a male donor with ankylosing spondylitis. Sequenced: blood, either unsorted or a sorted T cell fraction (not recorded which). The CDR3 corresponds to CASSPRRDFNYEQYF. The DNA reads TGCGCCAGCAGCCCTCGCCGGGACTTTAACTACGAGCAGTACTTC. Beyond the CDR3, the reference TRBV5-1 and TRBJ2-7 genes provide the residues; the full variable domain reads: KAGVTQTPRYLIKTRGQQVTLSCSPISGHRSVSWYQQTPGQGLQFLFEYFSETQRNKGNFPGRFSGRQFSNSRSEMNVSTLELGDSALYLCASSPRRDFNYEQYFGPGTRLTVT.